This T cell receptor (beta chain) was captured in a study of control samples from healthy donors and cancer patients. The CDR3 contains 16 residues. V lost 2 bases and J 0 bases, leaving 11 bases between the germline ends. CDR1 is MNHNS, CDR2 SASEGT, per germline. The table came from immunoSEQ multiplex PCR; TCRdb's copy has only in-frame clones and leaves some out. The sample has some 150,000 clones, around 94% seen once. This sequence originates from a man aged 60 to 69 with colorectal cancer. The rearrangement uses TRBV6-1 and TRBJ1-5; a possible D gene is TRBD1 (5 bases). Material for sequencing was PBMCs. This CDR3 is CASSEHQGDSNQPQHF. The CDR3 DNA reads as TGTGCCAGCAGTGAACACCAAGGGGATAGCAATCAGCCCCAGCATTTT.